The 25 T cell receptor beta chains presented below share a single source sample, sequenced in a study of blood T cells in healthy people across ages. A J-beta primer mix and a sample-barcoded 5' primer were used in a second PCR of about 7 to 12 cycles. A single record per CDR3 protein comes from TCRdb applying MiXCR to the 5' RACE reads. The table records roughly 570,000 distinct CDR3 sequences, 27% of them present only once. The sequencing input was blood. These receptors were obtained from a woman between 65 and 79 years old in good health.

This chain links TRBV7-3 with TRBJ2-5; 9 positions match TRBD2. The assigned J gene may be wrong: the sequence end matches TRBJ2-1 better. Germline values: CDR1 SGHTA, CDR2 FQGTGA. CDR3 length: 15 amino acids. The CDR3 loop is CASSLTVTSGLEQFF. The DNA for the CDR3 is TGTGCCAGCAGCTTAACTGTGACTAGCGGACTTGAGCAGTTCTTC.

The chain couples TRBV29-1 to TRBJ2-4; tentative D call: TRBD2 (6 bases). This CDR3 region has 15 residues. Germline CDR1 reads SQVTM; CDR2 reads ANQGSEA. The germline V and J ends were trimmed by 1 base and 4 bases, with 14 bases remaining between them. This CDR3 reads CSVEGGGNIKNIQYF. CDR3 nucleotide sequence: TGCAGCGTTGAAGGGGGCGGGAACATTAAAAACATTCAGTACTTC.

This clonotype was found once. The V and J genes are TRBV6-6 and TRBJ1-4; 7 bases line up with TRBD1. Trimming removed 6 bases from V and 8 bases from J; junction bases left unmatched: 9. In germline, CDR1 is MNHNY, CDR2 SVGAGI (reference sequence). The CDR3 totals 14 residues. The CDR3 is CASSFAGGGEKLFF. CDR3 bases: TGTGCCAGCAGCTTCGCAGGGGGGGGGGAAAAACTGTTTTTT.

Only a few counts were recorded for this clonotype. The rearrangement links TRBV7-2 to TRBJ2-7, with D perhaps TRBD2 (5 bases). The DNA end is more similar to TRBJ2-5, so the J call may be wrong. The CDR3 consists of 13 residues. CDR1 is SGHTA, CDR2 FQGNSA, per germline. DNA of the CDR3: TGTGCCAGCTCCGTAGGGAGTCGGGAGACCCAGTACTTC. Translating gives CASSVGSRETQYF.

The chain combines TRBV4-1 with TRBJ1-1; perhaps TRBD1 as D (5 bases). V was clipped by 0 bases and J by 4 bases, with 18 bases between them. The CDR3 consists of 17 residues. CDR1 is MGHRA and CDR2 is YSYEKL in the germline V gene. CDR3: CASSQDPRGRGLTEAFF. For the CDR3, the DNA is TGCGCCAGCAGCCAAGATCCACGGGGGAGAGGTCTCACTGAAGCTTTCTTT.

The chain employs TRBV20-1 and TRBJ2-3, with 9 bases fitting TRBD2. Germline CDR1 is DFQATT and CDR2 is SNEGSKA (reference sequence). This CDR3 region has 14 residues. J lost 4 bases, V lost 1 base, and 3 bases had no gene match. CDR3 DNA sequence: TGCAGTGCTAGAGTTAGCGGGGGATCAGATACGCAGTATTTT. Translating it yields CSARVSGGSDTQYF.

The chain couples TRBV19 to TRBJ1-2; TRBD1 agrees at 7 bases. Germline values: CDR1 LNHDA, CDR2 SQIVND (reference sequence). The CDR3 loop spans 14 amino acids. J was trimmed by 1 base and V by 4 bases; bases with no gene match: 3. CDR3 loop: CASSRWDSNYGYTF. For the CDR3, the DNA is TGTGCCAGTAGTAGATGGGACAGTAACTATGGCTACACCTTC.

The V and J genes are TRBV2 and TRBJ1-4; 7 positions agree with TRBD1. The CDR3 is 13 residues long. V gave up 6 bases and J gave up 8 bases; unmatched junction bases: 6. Germline CDR1 is SNHLY and CDR2 is FYNNEI. CDR3 sequence: CASRLSGGEKLFF. The CDR3 coding sequence is TGTGCCAGCAGACTTTCAGGGGGGGAAAAACTGTTTTTT.

This clonotype was recorded at least ten times. As DNA, the CDR3 is TGCGCCAGCAGCCACGCCGGGACAGTGTCCTATAATTCACCCCTCCACTTT. Translation gives CASSHAGTVSYNSPLHF. The J gene is TRBJ1-6, the V gene TRBV4-3; 7 bases match TRBD1. Per germline, CDR1 LGHNA and CDR2 YSLEER. The CDR3 length is 17 residues. The J segment lost 1 base and the V segment lost 3 bases, leaving 6 bases of the junction unmatched.

This clonotype showed up just a few times. The genes are TRBV27 and TRBJ1-5, with no clear D. Germline CDR1 and CDR2: MNHEY and SMNVEV (reference sequence). The V and J ends lost 3 bases and 9 bases respectively, with 15 bases between them. The CDR3 is 14 residues long. The CDR3 sequence is CASSFWPVVGPQHF. DNA for the CDR3: TGTGCCAGCAGTTTTTGGCCCGTGGTGGGGCCCCAGCATTTT.

The gene calls are TRBV6-5 and TRBJ2-7; 11 nucleotides align to TRBD2. The CDR3 has 18 residues. Per germline, CDR1 MNHEY and CDR2 SVGAGI. J was trimmed by 2 bases and V by 6 bases; bases with no gene match: 15. CDR3 DNA sequence: TGTGCCAGCAGACATCAGACTAGCGGGGATCCTCGAACCTACGAGCAGTACTTC. Residues: CASRHQTSGDPRTYEQYF.

In this sample, this clonotype turned up a few times. The chain is built from TRBV24-1 and TRBJ1-4; 8 positions agree with TRBD1. Germline V gene lookup returns CDR1 KGHDR and CDR2 SFDVKD. Trimming took 4 bases from V and 10 from J; bases not matched to a gene: 16. The CDR3 covers 17 residues. The CDR3: CATSDRLGAGGRIKLFF. The CDR3, as DNA: TGTGCCACCAGTGACCGATTAGGGGCAGGGGGCAGGATAAAACTGTTTTTT.

The chain has TRBV14 and TRBJ2-1; D ambiguous. Germline V gives CDR1 SGHDN, CDR2 FVKESK. Deletions cut 3 bases from V and 0 bases from J, with 12 bases between. The CDR3 is made up of 16 amino acids. CDR3 residues: CASSHLGGSSYNEQFF. The CDR3 nucleotides read TGTGCCAGCAGCCACCTTGGCGGAAGCTCCTACAATGAGCAGTTCTTC.

The chain has TRBV28 and TRBJ1-2; weak D call: TRBD1 (5 bases). Germline V gene sequence: CDR1 MDHEN, CDR2 SYDVKM. Trimming took 7 bases from V and 8 from J, leaving 14 bases between them. The CDR3 contains 12 residues. Written as DNA, the CDR3 is TGTGCCAGCATTGGGGGAGGTGAAGGCTACACCTTC. Translation gives CASIGGGEGYTF.

This clonotype has ten or more counts. The genes are TRBV7-2 and TRBJ2-6; D is possibly TRBD1 (6 bases). Germline V lookup: CDR1 SGHTA, CDR2 FQGNSA. The CDR3 loop spans 17 amino acids. V was cut by 1 base and J by 4 bases, with 14 bases left in between. The chain's CDR3 is CASSLGTGYAGANVLTF. In DNA, the CDR3 is TGTGCCAGCAGCTTAGGAACAGGGTACGCAGGGGCCAACGTCCTGACTTTC.

The chain couples TRBV7-8 to TRBJ1-2; no firm D call. This CDR3 is built from 13 residues. Trimming removed 0 bases at V and 6 bases at J, with 8 bases between. CDR1 and CDR2 (germline): SGHVS, FQNEAQ. The CDR3 nucleotides read TGTGCCAGCAGCTTAGCGGGGAAGAATGGCTACACCTTC. Its protein is CASSLAGKNGYTF.

The gene calls are TRBV9 and TRBJ2-5; D possibly uses TRBD1 or TRBD2 (5 bases each). The germline CDR1 and CDR2 sequences are SGDLS and YYNGEE. V gave up 4 bases and J gave up 4 bases, with 20 bases separating them. The CDR3 runs 16 residues. The CDR3 loop is CASSPRPLGAGETQYF. CDR3 coding DNA: TGTGCCAGCAGCCCACGTCCCCTCGGGGCGGGAGAGACCCAGTACTTC.

This clonotype was seen only a few times. J is TRBJ2-7 and V is TRBV4-3; D call uncertain. Germline CDR1 and CDR2: LGHNA and YSLEER. This CDR3 spans 15 amino acids. Deletions cut 0 bases from V and 1 base from J, with 10 bases between. This CDR3 reads CASSQDHVGSYEQYF. The CDR3 DNA sequence: TGCGCCAGCAGCCAAGATCACGTGGGTTCCTACGAGCAGTACTTC.

This clonotype was observed a few times. The gene calls are TRBV12-3 or TRBV12-4 and TRBJ1-4; possibly TRBD1 for D (5 bases). CDR3 length equals 14 residues. V was pared by 8 bases and J by 11 bases, with 21 bases between. CDR3 DNA sequence: TGTGCCAGCCCACGCGGGACGGCCCGTAAGAAACTGTTTTTT. Translation gives CASPRGTARKKLFF.

The CDR3 DNA follows: TGTGCCAGCAGCACCCGAAAGGATGAAAAACTGTTTTTT. Translation gives CASSTRKDEKLFF. The rearrangement links TRBV7-2 to TRBJ1-4; D gene unclear. The CDR3 is 13 residues long. Germline assignment: CDR1 SGHTA and CDR2 FQGNSA. Trimming cost V 5 bases and J 6 bases, with 10 bases left between them.

This clonotype has just a few counts. This may arise from a read error, as a much more abundant clone is one base away. The rearrangement links TRBV20-1 to TRBJ1-2; the D is unclear. Germline assignment: CDR1 DFQATT and CDR2 SNEGSKA (reference sequence). V lost 5 bases and J 4 bases, leaving 29 bases between the germline ends. The CDR3 consists of 18 residues. CDR3 residues: CSAPNRARGKLTSYGYTF. The CDR3 DNA reads TGCAGTGCTCCAAACCGGGCCCGGGGTAAACTAACGAGCTATGGCTACACCTTC.

This clonotype occurred a few times. An end of the junction does not agree with germline; a read error may underlie this. The chain recombines TRBV6-6 with TRBJ1-1, with a weak D call TRBD1 (5 bases). Germline CDR1 and CDR2: MNHNY and SVGAGI (reference sequence). CDR3 size: 11 residues. The CDR3 nucleotides read TGCGCCAGCAGTTACTGGGGGGAGGCTTTCTTT. It yields the protein CASSYWGEAFF.

The chain is built from TRBV6-6 and TRBJ2-1; 8 bases agree with TRBD2. CDR1 is MNHNY and CDR2 is SVGAGI in the germline V gene (reference sequence). V was pared by 9 bases and J by 6 bases, with 10 bases of the junction left unmatched. The CDR3 length is 14 residues. The DNA of the CDR3 is TGTGCCAGTCGTCATAGCGGGGTAACCAATGAGCAGTTCTTC. Translating gives CASRHSGVTNEQFF.

Here the CDR3 DNA reads TGTGCCATCAGTGAGGGACAGGGTGGGTACACTGAAGCTTTCTTT. As protein: CAISEGQGGYTEAFF. This rearrangement joins TRBV10-3 to TRBJ1-1; 8 bases line up with TRBD1. V was clipped by 2 bases and J by 3 bases; unmatched bases: 5. The germline gives CDR1 ENHRY, CDR2 SYGVKD. The CDR3 has 15 amino acids.

This chain links TRBV20-1 with TRBJ2-7; D is possibly TRBD1 (5 bases). V lost 5 bases and J 0 bases, leaving 17 bases between the germline ends. The germline V gene encodes CDR1 DFQATT and CDR2 SNEGSKA (reference sequence). There are 15 residues in the CDR3. CDR3 protein: CSALETLGPSYEQYF. CDR3 bases: TGCAGTGCTCTAGAGACGCTGGGGCCCTCCTACGAGCAGTACTTC.